This entry lists 12 T cell receptor beta chains sequenced from one sample in a study of PD-1 blockade in classical Hodgkin lymphoma. Brentuximab vedotin exposure varied, and every patient relapsed after autologous stem cell transplantation. Some clones are missing from TCRdb's copy, which holds only in-frame ones; the method was immunoSEQ multiplex PCR. In the table there are some 41,000 clones, roughly three quarters of which are singletons. The sample here was peripheral blood mononuclear cells (PBMCs), taken before the second cycle of nivolumab. The receptors derive from a human donor with classical Hodgkin lymphoma.

V and J are TRBV18 and TRBJ1-1; 11 nucleotides line up with TRBD1. The CDR3 length is 14 residues. V lost 0 bases and J lost 10; bases outside the gene matches: 4. CDR1 and CDR2 from the germline V gene are KGHSH and LQKENI. DNA of the CDR3: TGTGCCAGCTCACCACCAGCTGGACAGGGGGCAGCTTTCTTT. Residues: CASSPPAGQGAAFF.

This clone was counted once. V and J are TRBV27 and TRBJ2-6, with TRBD2 matching over 8 bases. V trimming: 5 bases; J trimming: 0 bases; junction bases outside the gene matches: 9. This CDR3 is built from 18 residues. Looked up from germline, CDR1 is MNHEY and CDR2 is SMNVEV (reference sequence). The CDR3 region has the DNA TGTGCCAGCAGTCCTCGGGGGGGCCTCCCCTCTGGGGCCAACGTCCTGACTTTC. It is translated as CASSPRGGLPSGANVLTF.

This clone was detected only a few times. The V and J genes are TRBV19 and TRBJ1-2; no definite D call. CDR3 length: 13 residues. Germline V lookup: CDR1 LNHDA, CDR2 SQIVND (reference sequence). With 1 base removed from V and 6 bases from J, the gap between germline ends came to 9 bases. Here the CDR3 DNA reads TGTGCCAGTAGTATAGGGTACGGCGATGGCTACACCTTC. This codes for CASSIGYGDGYTF.

Only a few counts were recorded for this clone. The chain uses TRBV4-3 and TRBJ2-3; 7 bases are shared with TRBD2. CDR1 and CDR2 from the germline V gene are LGHNA and YSLEER. V shed 0 bases and J 4 bases; nucleotides not matched to a gene: 10. The CDR3 spans 17 residues. The CDR3 is CASSQDPPGTTADTQYF. As DNA, the CDR3 is TGCGCCAGCAGCCAAGATCCCCCAGGGACTACCGCAGATACGCAGTATTTT.

The chain is built from TRBV30 and TRBJ2-6; 7 bases line up with TRBD1. V dropped 6 bases and J dropped 1; count of bases not matched to a gene: 3. From germline, CDR1 is GTSNPN and CDR2 SVGIG (reference sequence). The length of the CDR3 is 14 residues. The CDR3 DNA sequence: TGTGCCTGCCCGACAGGGTCTGGGGCCAACGTCCTGACTTTC. Its protein is CACPTGSGANVLTF.

The chain has TRBV6-5 and TRBJ1-5; maybe TRBD1 (6 bases). Germline V gene sequence: CDR1 MNHEY, CDR2 SVGAGI. The CDR3 is 15 residues long. V lost 5 bases and J 0 bases, leaving 11 bases between the germline ends. The CDR3 region has the DNA TGTGCCAGCAGTCGGGACACGTATAGCAATCAGCCCCAGCATTTT. Its protein is CASSRDTYSNQPQHF.

V usage is TRBV7-9 and J usage is TRBJ2-3; D call uncertain. Trimming cost V 1 base and J 0 bases, with 11 bases left between them. The germline gives CDR1 SEHNR, CDR2 FQNEAQ (reference sequence). The CDR3 totals 16 residues. The CDR3 coding sequence is TGTGCCAGCAGCTTAGGACTCCCACCTAGCACAGATACGCAGTATTTT. Residues: CASSLGLPPSTDTQYF. The variable domain in full, completed from reference TRBV7-9 and TRBJ2-3, reads DTGVSQNPRHKITKRGQNVTFRCDPISEHNRLYWYRQTLGQGPEFLTYFQNEAQLEKSRLLSDRFSAERPKGSFSTLEIQRTEQGDSAMYLCASSLGLPPSTDTQYFGPGTRLTVL.

The genes are TRBV29-1 and TRBJ1-1; no clear D. The germline CDR1 and CDR2 sequences are SQVTM and ANQGSEA. The CDR3 runs to 11 residues. The ends were cut back, 6 bases at V and 6 bases at J, with 11 bases in the middle. This chain's CDR3 is CSVRQVAEAFF. The CDR3, as DNA: TGCAGCGTCAGACAAGTAGCTGAAGCTTTCTTT. Using reference TRBV29-1 and TRBJ1-1 for the parts outside the CDR3, the full variable domain is SAVISQKPSRDICQRGTSLTIQCQVDSQVTMMFWYRQQPGQSLTLIATANQGSEATYESGFVIDKFPISRPNLTFSTLTVSNMSPEDSSIYLCSVRQVAEAFFGQGTRLTVV.

The chain couples TRBV11-2 to TRBJ2-1; tentative D call: TRBD2 (6 bases). Looked up from germline, CDR1 is SGHAT and CDR2 is FQNNGV. Between the trimmed V and J ends, which lost 4 bases and 6 bases, there was a span of 25 bases. CDR3 length: 18 amino acids. The CDR3 nucleotides read TGTGCCAGCAGCTCCCCTGGGGGTAGGTTAGCGGTCGTCAATGAGCAGTTCTTC. This translates into CASSSPGGRLAVVNEQFF.

This clone was seen a handful of times. This rearrangement joins TRBV9 to TRBJ2-7; D unclear. The CDR3 has 13 amino acids. Germline lookup yields CDR1 SGDLS and CDR2 YYNGEE. Trimming pared 0 bases from V and 2 bases from J, leaving 6 bases between. The CDR3 region is CASSVGLTYEQYF. In DNA form, the CDR3 reads TGTGCCAGCAGCGTAGGCCTTACCTACGAGCAGTACTTC.

This sequence joins TRBV7-9 and TRBJ2-5; TRBD1 might be the D (6 bases). Trimming pared 3 bases from V and 5 bases from J, leaving 13 bases between. Germline V lookup: CDR1 SEHNR, CDR2 FQNEAQ (reference sequence). This CDR3 has 14 amino acids. The CDR3 bases are TGTGCCAGCAGCTTCCCGGGACATCTGGAGACCCAGTACTTC. Residues: CASSFPGHLETQYF.

In its sample, this clone was seen a few times. The chain carries TRBV29-1 and TRBJ1-2, with 7 positions matching TRBD1. V dropped 2 bases and J dropped 3; count of bases not matched to a gene: 3. This CDR3 is 13 amino acids long. CDR1 and CDR2 (germline): SQVTM, ANQGSEA. For the CDR3, the DNA is TGCAGCGTTGAAACCCAGGGGGACTATGGCTACACCTTC. This encodes CSVETQGDYGYTF.